This T cell receptor beta chain was sequenced for a study of blood T cell repertoires in COVID-19. Study-level information: Samples representing acute and convalescent COVID-19 were sourced from the United States, Italy and Spain. Nucleic acid was either cDNA or gDNA, and it came from T cells, B-cell-depleted T cells, or PBMCs.

The CDR3 has 12 residues. The V gene lost 4 bases and the J gene lost 4 bases, with 8 bases spanning the gap. The germline CDR1 and CDR2 sequences are SGDLS and YYNGEE. The data were produced by immunoSEQ multiplex PCR, yet TCRdb's version contains in-frame clones alone and is incomplete. The sample shows roughly 250,000 clones, around 81% of them seen only once. The sample holds a few counts of this clone. Other DNA sequences in this specimen translate into the identical CDR3. The V and J genes are TRBV9 and TRBJ1-2; D is ambiguous. This TCR came from a woman in her sixties with active or convalescent COVID-19. The sequencing sample was made of peripheral blood. The CDR3 DNA sequence: TGTGCCAGCAGCACTCTAAGCTATGGCTACACCTTC. It specifies CASSTLSYGYTF. The whole variable domain, remainder taken from reference TRBV9 and TRBJ1-2, is DSGVTQTPKHLITATGQRVTLRCSPRSGDLSVYWYQQSLDQGLQFLIQYYNGEERAKGNILERFSAQQFPDLHSELNLSSLELGDSALYFCASSTLSYGYTFGSGTRLTVV.